This T cell receptor beta chain is drawn from a study of blood T cell repertoires in COVID-19. Study in general: The samples span acute and convalescent COVID-19 from the United States, Italy and Spain. In each case, the material was cDNA or gDNA derived from T cells, B-cell-depleted T cells, or PBMCs.

Under the authors' procedure: How many nucleated cells were present was estimated from reference gene primer amplification. The table came from immunoSEQ multiplex PCR; TCRdb's copy has only in-frame clones and leaves some out. V and J calls and clone size follow that table, whereas D and trimming were derived from the DNA. The table shows 62,000 or so clones, with approximately 85% occurring only once. V lost 4 bases, J lost 2 bases, and 10 bases lay in between. This CDR3 has 14 residues. Germline CDR1 MGHRA, CDR2 YSYEKL. Sequencing used peripheral blood. This sequence was found in a human donor in a cohort sampled during active COVID-19. V gene TRBV4-1 combines with J gene TRBJ2-3; D remains ambiguous. The CDR3 protein is CASSRTEHTDTQYF. CDR3 DNA: TGCGCCAGCAGCCGTACGGAGCACACAGATACGCAGTATTTT.